Sequencing of this T cell receptor beta chain was carried out in a study of blood T cell repertoires in COVID-19 (dated by TCRdb to 2020 to 2021). Concerning the study at large: Samples from collaborators originated in the United States, Italy and Spain and spanned both the acute and convalescent phases of COVID-19. The prospective study material was composed of cDNA or gDNA derived from T cells, B-cell-depleted T cells, or PBMCs. The dataset comprised deeply sampled blood TCRbeta repertoires from subjects exposed to, actively infected with, or recovered from COVID-19. The repertoires were released in a freely available public database meant as a resource for research on the immune response to SARS-CoV-2. The samples were drawn from two sources: the first 160 participants of the ongoing ImmuneRACE study, and fewer than 1,500 subjects contributed by 6 global collaborators. Nearly every sample came with metadata listing a de-identified subject ID, COVID-19 status, age in years and sex. Where HLA class I and class II types were available, the types were taken from metadata supplied by the sample provider, not from assay-based typing. What the study reported, not specific to this receptor: The amount of clinical and demographic metadata varied by source and participant and was provided uncurated.

On this clone: What this receptor recognizes is not known. No quality values exist for individual bases; no much larger clone is one base distant.

Participants in the prospective study were aged about 18 to 95 years, lived in 20 to 25 United States geographic areas, and enrolled through a virtual design. Cohort assignment in the prospective study relied on participant-reported clinical history from a screening survey and a study questionnaire. Recovered participants in ImmuneRACE Cohort 3 were defined by two consecutive negative NP/OP PCR tests, clearance by a healthcare professional, or resolution of symptoms. Each participant in the prospective study had whole blood, serum and a nasopharyngeal or oropharyngeal swab collected by mobile phlebotomists. Over an approximately two-month period, participants in the prospective study had the option of providing additional blood draws and questionnaires. Prospective study blood samples were shipped either frozen or at room temperature before DNA extraction. The CDR3 goes from the cysteine to the phenylalanine over 16 residues. Only CDR3 DNA is held: 48 bases, read in frame from base 1. Germline trimming: 6 bases from V, 4 bases from J; junction bases outside gene matches: 9. For CDR1 and CDR2, the germline V gene lists SNHLY and FYNNEI.

The immunoSEQ Assay, a bias-controlled multiplex PCR, was used to amplify TCRbeta CDR3 regions from genomic DNA. Per the authors' processing: The number of nucleated cells in each sample was estimated from the amplification of reference gene primers within the assay. To quantify the absolute abundance of each unique TCRbeta CDR3 rearrangement, sequence reads were collapsed and filtered. For each sample, productive Simpson clonality was calculated as the square root of Simpson's diversity index over productive rearrangements. This is the immuneACCESS table as TCRdb keeps it, with only in-frame sequences that have V and J called. A part of the clones is gone; compared with another copy, unresolved V genes explain less than half, and the rest is unexplained. V, J and clone size were drawn from that table, and D and trimming were deduced from the DNA. For this sample there are about 400,000 clones; roughly 86% appear just once. The ten largest account for 1.5% to 2% of the sample.

The sequence derives from a woman in her 30s who had recovered from COVID-19. The V and J genes are TRBV2 and TRBJ2-3; 11 middle bases align to TRBD1. The specimen sequenced was PBMCs or T cells enriched from blood (not recorded which). The CDR3 sequence is CASRRDGQGASDTQYF. The nucleotide sequence is given as TGTGCCAGCAGACGGGACGGACAGGGGGCGTCAGATACGCAGTATTTT.